This T cell receptor (beta chain) was recorded in a study of T cells in Graves' hyperthyroidism and ophthalmopathy. This clonotype was counted many times. In making diagnoses, clinical symptoms, serum thyroxine and TRAb, thyroid ultrasound and orbital computed tomography were all used. It was RNA transcripts that yielded the amplified TCR beta CDR3 regions. The HTBI primer set drove a first-round RT-PCR of the TCR CDR3. TCRdb itself ran the multiplex PCR reads through MiXCR, one entry per CDR3 protein. This sample has around 300,000 distinct CDR3 sequences, with 13% found just once. CDR3 length: 15 residues. Germline CDR1 SGHTA, CDR2 FQGNSA. Germline trimming cut 7 bases from V and 0 bases from J; bases unmatched to any gene: 8.

This receptor was obtained from a woman in her twenties or thirties with Graves' hyperthyroidism that later progressed to Graves' ophthalmopathy. Sequencing used blood. The chain carries TRBV7-2 and TRBJ1-1, with 7 bases identical to TRBD1. CDR3 DNA sequence: TGTGCCAGCACCCCTAGACAGGGTTTGAACACTGAAGCTTTCTTT. This gives the protein CASTPRQGLNTEAFF. Based on the CDR3 plus reference TRBV7-2 and TRBJ1-1, the full variable domain is GAGVSQSPSNKVTEKGKDVELRCDPISGHTALYWYRQSLGQGLEFLIYFQGNSAPDKSGLPSDRFSAERTGGSVSTLTIQRTQQEDSAVYLCASTPRQGLNTEAFFGQGTRLTVV.